The rows below give T cell receptor beta chains drawn from one sample of a study of blood T cell repertoires in COVID-19. Some clones are missing from TCRdb's copy, which holds only in-frame ones; the method was immunoSEQ multiplex PCR. Of more than 200,000 clones in the sample, around 80% were seen once. Sequenced: PBMCs or T cells enriched from blood (not recorded which). All receptors derive from a man aged 55 to 70 who had recovered from COVID-19. Both conserved end residues are part of each CDR3. Fields, in order: J gene, clone size, CDR3 length, V gene, D gene, CDR3 protein, CDR3 DNA. The D gene is left open where the match is weak. Clone size is not always given. Where it is, it says once, few, many or a class for expanded clones.

>TRBJ2-1|.|15|TRBV9|TRBD2
CASSALAGVVDEQFF
TGTGCCAGCAGCGCCCTAGCGGGGGTTGTGGATGAGCAGTTCTTC
>TRBJ2-2|.|14|TRBV19|TRBD1
CASSRTGSTGELFF
TGTGCCAGTAGTCGGACAGGGTCCACCGGGGAGCTGTTTTTT
>TRBJ2-1|.|17|TRBV3-1/TRBV3-2|TRBD2
CASSPSRAGGPYNEQFF
TGTGCCAGCAGCCCCAGTCGGGCGGGGGGGCCCTACAATGAGCAGTTCTTC
>TRBJ2-5|.|15|TRBV7-2|.
CASSPGVPHQETQYF
TGTGCCAGCAGCCCGGGGGTGCCCCACCAAGAGACCCAGTACTTC
>TRBJ2-2|.|18|TRBV7-6|.
CASSLGAGGGSDTGELFF
TGTGCCAGCAGCTTAGGGGCCGGAGGGGGCTCAGACACCGGGGAGCTGTTTTTT
>TRBJ1-2|.|15|TRBV19|TRBD1
CASSPDRVGLAGYTF
TGTGCCAGTAGTCCCGACAGGGTGGGCCTTGCTGGCTACACCTTC
>TRBJ1-2|.|15|TRBV4-1|.
CASSQEPGSDYGYTF
TGCGCCAGCAGCCAAGAGCCAGGGTCGGACTATGGCTACACCTTC
>TRBJ1-2|.|16|TRBV5-6|.
CASSLPRGVDYDGYTF
TGTGCCAGCAGCTTGCCGCGGGGAGTGGATTACGATGGCTACACCTTC
>TRBJ2-5|.|14|TRBV4-3|TRBD2
CASSQETGGETQYF
TGCGCCAGCAGCCAAGAAACGGGGGGAGAGACCCAGTACTTC
>TRBJ2-3|once|15|TRBV4-3|.
CASSLGGFSTDTQYF
TGCGCCAGCAGCCTCGGCGGTTTTAGCACAGATACGCAGTATTTT
>TRBJ2-7|.|17|TRBV4-3|.
CASSQDTRDSRGNEQYF
TGCGCCAGCAGCCAAGACACCCGGGACTCCCGAGGAAACGAGCAGTACTTC
>TRBJ2-1|once|14|TRBV7-9|TRBD1
CASSNNRGSSEQFF
TGTGCCAGCAGCAACAACAGGGGGAGTAGTGAGCAGTTCTTC
>TRBJ2-3|.|14|TRBV9|.
CASSPDRSTDTQYF
TGTGCCAGCAGCCCCGACAGGAGCACAGATACGCAGTATTTT
>TRBJ2-1|.|14|TRBV19|TRBD1
CASRGTGGGGEQFF
TGTGCCAGCCGCGGGACAGGGGGCGGAGGTGAGCAGTTCTTC
>TRBJ1-6|.|12|TRBV28|.
CASGQGRSPLHF
TGTGCCAGCGGGCAGGGCAGGTCACCCCTCCACTTT
>TRBJ1-2|.|13|TRBV6-5|.
CASSSQGTYGYTF
TGTGCCAGCAGTTCCCAGGGGACCTATGGCTACACCTTC
>TRBJ2-1|.|15|TRBV3-1/TRBV3-2|.
CAASGPGGQDNEQFF
TGTGCCGCCTCTGGGCCGGGGGGCCAGGACAATGAGCAGTTCTTC
>TRBJ1-2|.|12|TRBV6-4|.
CASRGRISGYTF
TGTGCCAGCAGGGGGCGTATTAGTGGCTACACCTTC
>TRBJ2-1|.|12|TRBV11-2|TRBD1
CASSLVETGKFF
TGTGCCAGCAGCTTAGTGGAGACAGGGAAGTTCTTC
>TRBJ2-3|.|16|TRBV7-2|TRBD1
CASSSGQGYTTDTQYF
TGTGCCAGCAGCTCGGGACAGGGGTACACCACAGATACGCAGTATTTT
>TRBJ2-1|.|15|TRBV11-3|TRBD1
CASSEGQDDYNEQFF
TGTGCCAGCAGCGAGGGACAGGATGACTACAATGAGCAGTTCTTC
>TRBJ2-3|.|11|TRBV15|.
CATKWADTQYF
TGTGCCACCAAGTGGGCCGATACGCAGTATTTT
>TRBJ1-2|.|12|TRBV30|.
CAWSVRGFGYTF
TGTGCCTGGAGTGTACGAGGGTTCGGCTACACCTTC